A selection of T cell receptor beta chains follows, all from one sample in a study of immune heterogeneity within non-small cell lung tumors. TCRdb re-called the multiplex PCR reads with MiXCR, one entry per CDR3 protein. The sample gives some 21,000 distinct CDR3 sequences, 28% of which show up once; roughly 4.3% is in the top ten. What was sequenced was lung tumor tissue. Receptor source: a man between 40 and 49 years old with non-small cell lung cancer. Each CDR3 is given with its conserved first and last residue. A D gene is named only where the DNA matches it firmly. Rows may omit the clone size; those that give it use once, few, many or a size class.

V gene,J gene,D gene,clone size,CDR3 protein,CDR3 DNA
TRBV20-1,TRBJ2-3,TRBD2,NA,CSATPTSGITDTQYF,TGCAGTGCTACCCCCACTAGCGGGATTACCGATACGCAGTATTTT
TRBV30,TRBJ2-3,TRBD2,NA,CAWISPLLAGGSTDTQYF,TGTGCCTGGATCTCCCCCCTACTAGCGGGAGGGTCCACAGATACGCAGTATTTT
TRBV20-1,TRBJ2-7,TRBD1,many,CSARELGTGEGEQYF,TGCAGTGCTAGAGAATTAGGGACAGGGGAGGGGGAGCAGTACTTC
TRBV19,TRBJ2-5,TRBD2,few,CASRAQAGVETQYF,TGTGCCAGTCGCGCCCAAGCGGGAGTGGAGACCCAGTACTTC
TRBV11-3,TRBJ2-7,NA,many,CASSFQDGFSYEQYF,TGTGCCAGCAGCTTCCAGGACGGATTCTCCTACGAGCAGTACTTC
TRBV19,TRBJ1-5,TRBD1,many,CASSFPGQGGQPQHF,TGTGCCAGTAGTTTCCCCGGACAGGGGGGACAGCCCCAGCATTTT
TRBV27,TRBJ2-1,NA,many,CASSPRGSSNEQFF,TGTGCCAGCAGCCCCCGGGGGTCAAGCAATGAGCAGTTCTTC
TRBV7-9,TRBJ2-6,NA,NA,CSSSSRTSGANVLTF,TGTTCCAGCAGCTCCCGTACCTCTGGGGCCAACGTCCTGACTTTC
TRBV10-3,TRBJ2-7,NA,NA,CAISGPGRGLYEQYF,TGTGCCATCAGTGGCCCGGGGAGGGGGCTATACGAGCAGTACTTC
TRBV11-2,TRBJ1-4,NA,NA,CASSVRSGLWDIRNEKLFF,TGTGCCAGCAGCGTAAGATCGGGACTTTGGGATATTAGAAATGAAAAACTGTTTTTT
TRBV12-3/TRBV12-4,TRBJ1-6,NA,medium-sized,CASRSTGPVNSPLHF,TGTGCCAGCAGATCCACGGGGCCCGTGAATTCACCCCTCCACTTT
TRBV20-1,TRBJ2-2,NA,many,CSAREGTGELFF,TGCAGTGCTAGAGAGGGCACCGGGGAGCTGTTTTTT
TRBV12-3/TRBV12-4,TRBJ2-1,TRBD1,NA,CASRGTGGLNEQFF,TGTGCCAGCAGGGGGACAGGGGGCTTAAATGAGCAGTTCTTC
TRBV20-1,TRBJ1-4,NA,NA,CSASKGPNEKLFF,TGCAGTGCTAGTAAGGGGCCTAATGAAAAACTGTTTTTT
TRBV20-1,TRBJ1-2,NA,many,CSAAAGGDGYTF,TGCAGTGCTGCTGCTGGGGGGGATGGCTACACCTTC
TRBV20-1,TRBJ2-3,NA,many,CSARDIDTQYF,TGCAGTGCTAGAGATATAGATACGCAGTATTTT
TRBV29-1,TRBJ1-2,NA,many,CSVTANYGYTF,TGCAGCGTTACAGCTAACTATGGCTACACCTTC
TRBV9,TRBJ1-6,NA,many,CASSVAPSPTGEPLHF,TGTGCCAGCAGCGTAGCGCCGAGTCCCACCGGTGAGCCCCTCCACTTT
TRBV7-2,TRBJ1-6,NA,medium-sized,CASSLSVGGDSPLHF,TGTGCCAGCAGCTTAAGCGTAGGAGGAGATTCACCCCTCCACTTT
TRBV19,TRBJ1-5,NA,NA,CASSRDVNQPQHF,TGTGCCAGTAGTAGGGACGTCAATCAGCCCCAGCATTTT
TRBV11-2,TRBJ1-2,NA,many,CASRYGGTNYGYTF,TGTGCCAGCCGGTACGGCGGAACAAACTATGGCTACACCTTC
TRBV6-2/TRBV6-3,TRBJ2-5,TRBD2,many,CASRPTSGRVKQETQYF,TGTGCCAGCAGGCCTACTAGCGGGAGGGTGAAGCAAGAGACCCAGTACTTC
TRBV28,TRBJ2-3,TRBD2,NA,CDSSLVGAGGLTDTQYF,TGTGACAGCAGTTTAGTGGGGGCGGGGGGCCTCACAGATACGCAGTATTTT
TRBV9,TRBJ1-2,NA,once,CASSVEVNYGYTF,TGTGCCAGCAGCGTAGAGGTTAACTATGGCTACACCTTC
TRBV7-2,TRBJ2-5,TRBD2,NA,CASILDSGSFLGETQYF,TGTGCCAGCATCTTAGATAGCGGGAGTTTCCTTGGCGAGACCCAGTACTTC
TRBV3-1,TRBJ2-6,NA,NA,CASSQGVPGANVLTF,TGTGCCAGCAGCCAGGGGGTCCCTGGGGCCAACGTCCTGACTTTC
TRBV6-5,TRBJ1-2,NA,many,CASSYQGSGSGYGYTF,TGTGCCAGCAGTTACCAGGGATCCGGGTCGGGTTATGGCTACACCTTC
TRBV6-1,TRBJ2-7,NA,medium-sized,CASRTGHGRDEQYF,TGTGCCAGCAGAACGGGACATGGTAGGGACGAGCAGTACTTC
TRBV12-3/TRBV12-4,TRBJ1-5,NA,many,CASSPRRQEPQHF,TGTGCCAGCAGTCCTCGAAGGCAGGAGCCCCAGCATTTT
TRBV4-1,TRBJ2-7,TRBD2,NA,CASSQPGLADEQYF,TGCGCCAGCAGCCAACCGGGACTAGCGGACGAGCAGTACTTC
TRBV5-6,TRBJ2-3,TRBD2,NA,CASSLLAGGGTDTQYF,TGTGCCAGCAGCTTACTAGCGGGAGGGGGAACAGATACGCAGTATTTT
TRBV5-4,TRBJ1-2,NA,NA,CASSLRGSRHGYTF,TGTGCCAGCAGCTTGAGGGGATCCAGGCATGGCTACACCTTC
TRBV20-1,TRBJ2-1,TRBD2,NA,CSARHLTSGRAREQFF,TGCAGTGCTCGCCACCTCACTAGCGGGAGGGCCCGGGAGCAGTTCTTC
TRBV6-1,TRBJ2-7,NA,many,CASRPHDGRATYEQYF,TGTGCCAGCAGGCCACATGATGGGCGGGCAACCTACGAGCAGTACTTC
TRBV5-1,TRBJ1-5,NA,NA,CARSLEPASNQPQHF,TGCGCCAGAAGCTTGGAGCCCGCTAGCAATCAGCCCCAGCATTTT
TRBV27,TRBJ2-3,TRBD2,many,CASSSLPGTRGTDTQYF,TGTGCCAGCAGTTCGCTCCCCGGGACTAGGGGCACAGATACGCAGTATTTT
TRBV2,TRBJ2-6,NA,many,CASSEDTGGANVLTF,TGTGCCAGCAGTGAGGACACTGGTGGGGCCAACGTCCTGACTTTC
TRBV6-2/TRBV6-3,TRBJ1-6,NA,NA,CASSIQVVNSPLHF,TGTGCCAGCAGTATACAGGTCGTGAATTCACCCCTCCACTTT
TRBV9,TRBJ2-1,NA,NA,CASSPNRGGSSYNEQFF,TGTGCCAGCAGCCCGAACAGGGGGGGAAGCTCCTACAATGAGCAGTTCTTC
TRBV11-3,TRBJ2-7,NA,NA,CASSLDRYPIYEQCF,TGTGCCAGCAGCTTAGATCGATATCCCATCTACGAGCAGTGCTTC
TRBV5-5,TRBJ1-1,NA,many,CASSPGTLNTEAFF,TGTGCCAGCAGCCCTGGGACGTTGAACACTGAAGCTTTCTTT
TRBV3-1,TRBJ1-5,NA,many,CASSQDTVKNQPQHF,TGTGCCAGCAGCCAAGATACCGTGAAAAATCAGCCCCAGCATTTT
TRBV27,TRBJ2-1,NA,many,CASSFANSGSYNEQFF,TGTGCCAGCAGTTTTGCGAATTCTGGCTCCTACAATGAGCAGTTCTTC
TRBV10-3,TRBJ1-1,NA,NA,CAIRGGDTEAFF,TGTGCCATCAGGGGGGGGGACACTGAAGCTTTCTTT
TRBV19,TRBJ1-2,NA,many,CASSILLGGYTF,TGTGCCAGTAGTATTCTCCTGGGAGGCTACACCTTC
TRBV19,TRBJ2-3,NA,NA,CASSDHTDTQYF,TGTGCCAGTAGTGACCACACAGATACGCAGTATTTT
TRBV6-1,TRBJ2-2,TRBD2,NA,CASSEFGMWVTGGGLFF,TGTGCCAGCAGTGAATTCGGAATGTGGGTAACGGGCGGGGGGCTGTTTTTT
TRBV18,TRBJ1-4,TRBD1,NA,CASSPVQGATNEKLFF,TGTGCCAGCTCACCTGTCCAGGGGGCGACTAATGAAAAACTGTTTTTT
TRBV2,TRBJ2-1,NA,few,CASSGRPLDEQFF,TGTGCCAGCAGTGGGCGACCCCTCGATGAGCAGTTCTTC
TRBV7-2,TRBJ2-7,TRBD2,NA,CASSKAGTSSYEQYF,TGTGCCAGCAGCAAAGCCGGGACTAGCTCCTACGAGCAGTACTTC
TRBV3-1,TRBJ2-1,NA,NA,CASSQDAGLGNEQFF,TGTGCCAGCAGCCAAGATGCCGGATTGGGCAATGAGCAGTTCTTC
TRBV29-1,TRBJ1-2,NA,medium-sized,CSAAAVYGYTF,TGCAGCGCCGCGGCGGTCTATGGCTACACCTTC
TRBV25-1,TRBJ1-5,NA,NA,CASSAPNQPQHF,TGTGCCAGCAGTGCCCCTAATCAGCCCCAGCATTTT